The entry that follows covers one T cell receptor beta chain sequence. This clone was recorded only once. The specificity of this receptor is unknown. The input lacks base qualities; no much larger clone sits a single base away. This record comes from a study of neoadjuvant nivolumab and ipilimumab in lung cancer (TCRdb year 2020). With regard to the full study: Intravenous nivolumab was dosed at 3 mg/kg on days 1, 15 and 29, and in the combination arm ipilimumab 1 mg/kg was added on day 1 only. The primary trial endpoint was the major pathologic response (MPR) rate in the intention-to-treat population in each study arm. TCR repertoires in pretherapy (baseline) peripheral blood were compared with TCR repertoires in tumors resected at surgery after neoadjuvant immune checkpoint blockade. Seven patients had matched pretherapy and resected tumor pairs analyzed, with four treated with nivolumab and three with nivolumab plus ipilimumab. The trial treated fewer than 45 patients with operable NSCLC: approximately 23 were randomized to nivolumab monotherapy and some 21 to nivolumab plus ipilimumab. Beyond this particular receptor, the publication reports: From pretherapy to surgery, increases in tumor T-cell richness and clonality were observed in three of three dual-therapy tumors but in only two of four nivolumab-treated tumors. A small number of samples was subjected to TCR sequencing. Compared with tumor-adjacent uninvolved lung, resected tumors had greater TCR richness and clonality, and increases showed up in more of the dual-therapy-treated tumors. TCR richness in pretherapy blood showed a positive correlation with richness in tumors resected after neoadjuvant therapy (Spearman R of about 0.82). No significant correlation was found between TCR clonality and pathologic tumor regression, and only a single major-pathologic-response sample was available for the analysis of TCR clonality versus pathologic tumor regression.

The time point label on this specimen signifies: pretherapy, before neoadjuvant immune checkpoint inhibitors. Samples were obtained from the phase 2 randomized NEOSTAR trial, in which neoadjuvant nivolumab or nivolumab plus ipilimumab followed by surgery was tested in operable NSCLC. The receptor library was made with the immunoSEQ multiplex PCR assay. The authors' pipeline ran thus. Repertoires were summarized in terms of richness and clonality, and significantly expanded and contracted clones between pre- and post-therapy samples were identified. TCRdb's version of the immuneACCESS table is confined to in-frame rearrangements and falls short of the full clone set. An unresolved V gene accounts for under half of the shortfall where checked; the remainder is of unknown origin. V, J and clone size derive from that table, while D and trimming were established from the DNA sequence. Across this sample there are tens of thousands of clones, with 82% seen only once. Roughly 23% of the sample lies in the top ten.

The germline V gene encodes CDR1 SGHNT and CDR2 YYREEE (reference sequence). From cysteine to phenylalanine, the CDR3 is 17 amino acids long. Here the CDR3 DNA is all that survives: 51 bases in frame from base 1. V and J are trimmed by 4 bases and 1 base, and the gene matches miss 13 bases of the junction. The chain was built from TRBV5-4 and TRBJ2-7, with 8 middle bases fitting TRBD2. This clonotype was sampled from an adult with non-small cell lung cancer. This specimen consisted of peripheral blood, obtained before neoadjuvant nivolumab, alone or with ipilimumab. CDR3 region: CASSPGTSIYVSYEQYF. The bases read TGTGCCAGCAGCCCCGGGACTAGTATTTATGTATCCTACGAGCAGTACTTC.